The T cell receptor beta chain described here comes from a study of shared clonotypes between healthy human individuals (dated by TCRdb to about 2020). In terms of the full investigation: The cohort included three men and a couple of women between 18 and 49 years of age. For each donor, three plates each were used for CD4 naive and CD4 memory, two plates were used for CD8 naive, and one plate was used for CD8 memory. Blood TCR repertoires of roughly 5 healthy adults were deeply sequenced to estimate repertoire size and the extent of clonotype sharing between individuals. To increase sequencing depth and limit assay-specific biases, different laboratories used diverse techniques to prepare libraries and sequence TCR repertoires. Leukapheresis yielded between about 0.85 and 9.5 billion PBMCs per donor. Study-wide conclusions, independent of this receptor: Because the study included only a small number of donors, the genetic and exposure-history diversity represented was limited. Sampling was restricted to blood, and TCR repertoires in tissue are likely to differ from TCR repertoires in blood. Naive subsets generally had larger estimated clonotype richness than memory subsets did. Incomplete sequencing was indicated by rarefaction of sorted-subset datasets, despite the large sequencing depth. Compared with non-shared clonotypes, clonotypes shared by all four sorted-subset donors had higher generation probabilities. Pairwise subsampling led to the expectation that sequencing depth would affect the degree of clonotype sharing among donors. Across a few donors, approximately 5% of naive CD4, around 3.3% of naive CD8, roughly 2.2% of memory CD4, and roughly 0.41% of memory CD8 clonotypes were shared.

The germline V gene yields KGHSH for CDR1 and LQKENI for CDR2. The germline ends are 15 bases apart after V is trimmed by 0 bases and J by 7 bases. There are 16 amino acids in the CDR3, from cysteine to phenylalanine inclusive. The retained sequence is limited to the CDR3, 48 bases, with the frame set at the first base. As concerns this clone: The clone's antigen remains unknown. Per-nucleotide qualities are absent, and no much larger clonotype sits a single base away.

CD8 naive samples were CD45RO-negative cells positively selected for CCR7, giving a CD45RA+CCR7+ population that excluded TemRA cells. Donors were healthy HIV-negative adults with no recently reported acute infections or vaccinations. Only Caucasian adults living in Nashville, Tennessee, USA were represented among the donors. After blood collection by leukapheresis, PBMCs were isolated using Ficoll-Histopaque density gradient centrifugation and then cryopreserved in the vapor phase of liquid nitrogen. Analytical flow cytometry was used to check the purity and quantity of each magnetically sorted T cell population. Genomic DNA was isolated from every sorted fraction and measured by UV absorbance on a Nanodrop 2000c. Using the deep immunoSEQ assay, TCR CDR3 regions were amplified from genomic DNA by multiplex PCR. Genomic DNA extracted from each cell subset was distributed evenly over all wells of several immunoSEQ 96-well plates, and each plate served as one replicate. For sorted subsets, around 0.2 ug genomic DNA, equal to tens of thousands of T cell genomes, was loaded into each replicate PCR. The purified libraries were quantified using a Qubit 3.0 fluorometer, sized with a Bioanalyzer 2100, and then quantified again using the KAPA Library Quantification kit. A separate single-read 150-cycle Illumina NextSeq 550 flow cell was used to sequence each immunoSEQ 96-well plate. In the authors' own workflow: Because the immunoSEQ output held only junctional sequences and lacked quality scores, the filtering could not match the filtering applied to full-length reads. Sequences were annotated with PyIR, a Python wrapper for IgBLAST v1.9, using IMGT germline references to assign V/J genes and CDR3. Reads were filtered out if the reads had weak V/J assignments (E-value above 1e-6), no CDR3, stop codons, out-of-frame junctions, or ambiguous translated residues. V3J clonotypes were defined as sequences sharing an identical inferred V gene, J gene, and CDR3 amino acid sequence. To compute the percentage overlap between repertoires, the number of shared unique clonotypes was divided by the size of the smaller repertoire. Three approaches were used to assess repertoire richness: RTK rarefaction, the Chao1 estimator, and Recon v2.1 estimates of unobserved clonotypes. Generation probabilities were computed with OLGA for all TCRbeta clonotypes obtained by the gDNA method from a few donors. Not all clones reach the TCRdb copy of this immuneACCESS table, which keeps in-frame sequences only. Checked studies attribute under half of the gap to unresolved V genes and leave the rest unexplained. Clonal size and the V and J genes are those of that table, whereas D and trimming came from the DNA. This sample holds more than 2 million clones; 80% to 95% were observed only once. The leading ten clones occupy less than 2% of the sample.

The specimen sequenced was naive CD8+ T cells from PBMCs. The label giving this sample's cell subset or site can be read as: CD45RA+CCR7+. The receptor's source is a man younger than 30 in good health. Some clones in this sample may be carry-over from other donors' samples. The V and J genes are TRBV18 and TRBJ2-2, and perhaps TRBD1 as D gene, on 6 matching bases. Here the CDR3 is given as CASSPPVPGVIGELFF. The DNA is as follows: TGTGCCAGCTCACCACCGGTTCCAGGGGTTATCGGGGAGCTGTTTTTT.